The clone carrying this TCR beta chain was recorded at least ten times. Its antigen is unknown. The length of the CDR3 is 15 residues. The V gene's germline CDR1 is SGHTA and CDR2 FQGNSA. Trimming left V 3 bases short and J 4 bases short, with 15 bases between. The data belong to a study of T cell repertoires in cytomegalovirus infection. Overall study: TCR beta signatures that were public indicated CMV infection and matching HLA type.

General study results and limits: CMV carriers with the relevant HLA were identified by cumulative public TCR beta family frequency. There were HLA-C-restricted CMV-specific TCR beta clonotypes dominating the ex vivo response.

TCRdb itself ran the reads through MiXCR, one entry per CDR3 protein. The repertoire holds about 230,000 distinct CDR3 sequences, roughly 22% seen once, with approximately 18% in the top ten. The sequence was collected from a human donor in good health (CMV status not recorded). Some clones in this sample may be carry-over from other donors' samples. The chain uses TRBV7-2 and TRBJ2-5; D perhaps matches TRBD2 (8 bases). The material sequenced was CD8+ T cells from PBMCs. As DNA, the CDR3 is TGTGCCAGCAGCTTGGTGCGGGGGGACAGAGAGACCCAGTACTTC. It yields the protein CASSLVRGDRETQYF. The whole variable domain, remainder taken from reference TRBV7-2 and TRBJ2-5, is GAGVSQSPSNKVTEKGKDVELRCDPISGHTALYWYRQSLGQGLEFLIYFQGNSAPDKSGLPSDRFSAERTGGSVSTLTIQRTQQEDSAVYLCASSLVRGDRETQYFGPGTRLLVL.